This T cell receptor (beta chain) was identified during a study of memory CD4+ T cells and cytomegalovirus serostatus. The overall study: Healthy Belgian adult donors included about 10 CMV-positive and some 24 CMV-negative people. Study-level findings and limits: The CMV-associated TCR signature appears largely within the CD4+ memory repertoire.

The table came from immunoSEQ multiplex PCR; TCRdb's copy has only in-frame clones and leaves some out. Of about 82,000 clones detected, around 80% appear once; the ten largest clones hold around 0.8%. V was pared by 6 bases and J by 2 bases, with 4 bases of the junction left unmatched. Germline values: CDR1 ENHRY, CDR2 SYGVKD. The CDR3 runs to 15 residues. Worth noting for this clone: Its antigen is currently unknown.

The sort gate was single viable CD3+CD4+CD8-CD45RO+ cells for memory CD4+ T cells. This chain uses TRBV10-3 with TRBJ2-2; 9 bases agree with TRBD2. The specimen was memory CD4+ T cells from blood. The receptor comes from an adult in good health and CMV-seronegative. CDR3 in amino acids: CAIRSSGENTGELFF. The CDR3 nucleotides read TGTGCCATCAGGTCTAGCGGGGAAAACACCGGGGAGCTGTTTTTT.